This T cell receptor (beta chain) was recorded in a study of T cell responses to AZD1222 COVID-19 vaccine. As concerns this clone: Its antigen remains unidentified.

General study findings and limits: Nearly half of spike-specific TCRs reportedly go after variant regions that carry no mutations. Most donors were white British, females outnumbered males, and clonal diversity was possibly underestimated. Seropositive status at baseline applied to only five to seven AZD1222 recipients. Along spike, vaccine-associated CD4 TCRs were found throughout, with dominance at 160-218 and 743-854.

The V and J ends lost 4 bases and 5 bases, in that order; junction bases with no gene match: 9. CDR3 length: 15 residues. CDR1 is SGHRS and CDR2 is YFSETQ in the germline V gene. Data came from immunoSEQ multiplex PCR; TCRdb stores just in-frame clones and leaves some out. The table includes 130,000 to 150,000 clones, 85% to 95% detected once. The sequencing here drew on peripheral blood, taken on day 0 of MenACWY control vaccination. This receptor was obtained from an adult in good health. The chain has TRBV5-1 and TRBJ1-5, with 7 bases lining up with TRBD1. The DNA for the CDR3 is TGCGCCAGCAGCGCGGGGACAGATCCCGATCAGCCCCAGCATTTT. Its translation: CASSAGTDPDQPQHF.